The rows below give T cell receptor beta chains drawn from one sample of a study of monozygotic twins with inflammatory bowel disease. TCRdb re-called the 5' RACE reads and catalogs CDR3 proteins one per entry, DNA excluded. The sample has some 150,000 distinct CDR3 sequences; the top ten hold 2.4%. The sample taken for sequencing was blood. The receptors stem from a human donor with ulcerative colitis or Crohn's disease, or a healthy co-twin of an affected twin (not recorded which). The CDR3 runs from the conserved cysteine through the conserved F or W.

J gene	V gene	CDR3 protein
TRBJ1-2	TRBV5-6	CASSLQGTGGEGYTF
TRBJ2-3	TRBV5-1	CASSSQTNTDTQYF
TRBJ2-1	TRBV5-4	CASSLAGGTTIRYNEQFF
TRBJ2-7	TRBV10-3	CAISPQGSTYEQYF
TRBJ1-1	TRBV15	CATSRGQMNTEAFF
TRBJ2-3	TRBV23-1	CASSQTTRTMLAGVTDTQYF
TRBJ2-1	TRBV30	CAWSIASSYNEQFF
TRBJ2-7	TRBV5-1	CASSLAGLFEQYF
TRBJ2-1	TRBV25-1	CASSWREAYNEQFF
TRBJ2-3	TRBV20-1	CSAQGAREDTQYF
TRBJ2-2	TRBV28	CASSGQLYTGELFF
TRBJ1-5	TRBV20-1	CSARDPADSNQPQHF
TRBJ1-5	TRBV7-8	CASSWAPNQPQHF
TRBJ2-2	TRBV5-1	CASSLAGQGAGELFF
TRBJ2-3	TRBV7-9	CASSTGTGYTDTQYF
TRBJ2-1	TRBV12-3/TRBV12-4	CASLLRGGIYNEQFF
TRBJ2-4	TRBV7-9	CASSLGGDQYF
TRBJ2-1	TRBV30	CAWRIAGGPIEQFF
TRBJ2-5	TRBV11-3	CASSLSRQGLGETQYF
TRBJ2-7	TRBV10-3	CAISESGGRSSYEQYF